The entry below gives a single T cell receptor beta chain sequence along with its context. Its antigen is currently unknown. This entry belongs to a study of OX40 agonist ivuxolimab in advanced cancers. About the research overall: Every 2 weeks, patients got intravenous ivuxolimab at one of six dose levels (0.01-10 mg/kg). Study-level findings and limits: Partial responders treated at 0.1-3.0 mg/kg exhibited clonal expansion among the lowest measured.

The protocol was immunoSEQ multiplex PCR, while the TCRdb copy is restricted to in-frame clones and leaves out a portion. The sample holds 26,000 or so clones, roughly 90% seen once. The CDR3 contains 12 residues. V lost 4 bases, J lost 8 bases, and 9 bases lay in between. CDR1 SGDLS and CDR2 YYNGEE come from the germline V gene. Source: CD4+ or CD8+ T cells sorted from blood, taken in a trial of the OX40 agonist ivuxolimab. The rearrangement links TRBV9 to TRBJ2-2; D not certain. The sequence was collected from an adult with an advanced solid tumor such as melanoma, head and neck, liver or kidney cancer. CDR3 loop: CASSPPVGELFF. CDR3 nucleotides: TGTGCCAGCAGCCCCCCAGTGGGGGAGCTGTTTTTT.